Presented here are 4 T cell receptor beta chains from one specimen sequenced in a study of Graves' ophthalmopathy and Graves' hyperthyroidism. RNA transcripts served as template for amplifying TCR beta CDR3 sequences. First-round RT-PCR with HTBI primers preceded a second-round multiplex PCR. TCRdb re-called the multiplex PCR reads through MiXCR, storing one row per CDR3 protein. The sample includes 620,000 or so distinct CDR3 sequences, roughly 20% seen only once; the top ten take around 6.5%. Material: peripheral blood. The receptors stem from a woman younger than 30 with stable Graves' hyperthyroidism. Some clones in this sample may be carry-over from other donors' samples.

The chain links TRBV2 to TRBJ1-6, with D maybe TRBD1 (5 bases). The V gene lost 5 bases and the J gene lost 8 bases, with 16 bases spanning the gap. Germline CDR1 and CDR2: SNHLY and FYNNEI. The CDR3 spans 15 residues. The CDR3 nucleotides are TGTGCCAGCAGTCCGATGGACAAGGTCGATTCACCCCTCCACTTT. Translation: CASSPMDKVDSPLHF.

The table lists this clonotype with many counts. The genes are TRBV7-9 and TRBJ2-7, with D possibly called TRBD1 or TRBD2 (5 bases each). The germline V gene has CDR1 SEHNR and CDR2 FQNEAQ (reference sequence). The V and J ends lost 2 bases and 3 bases respectively, with 14 bases between them. This CDR3 has 15 residues. The CDR3 spells CASSLNSGHRYEQYF. The CDR3 DNA reads TGTGCCAGCAGCTTAAACAGCGGACACCGCTACGAGCAGTACTTC.

This clonotype has ten or more counts. The V call is TRBV27, the J call TRBJ1-1; possible D gene TRBD1, 5 bases. The CDR3 contains 14 residues. Germline V gives CDR1 MNHEY, CDR2 SMNVEV (reference sequence). V dropped 9 bases and J dropped 1 base, with 15 bases sitting between them. CDR3 nucleotide sequence: TGTGCCAGTCTTGAGAATGGACAGAACACTGAAGCTTTCTTT. Protein sequence: CASLENGQNTEAFF.

This clonotype has a count of ten or more. The V and J genes are TRBV9 and TRBJ1-1, with 8 bases lining up with TRBD1. CDR1 is SGDLS and CDR2 is YYNGEE in the germline V gene. The CDR3 runs 15 residues. V lost 3 bases and J lost 7; bases outside the gene matches: 11. CDR3 DNA sequence: TGTGCCAGCAGCGGAGGCGGGACAGGTCACAATGAAGCTTTCTTT. This gives the protein CASSGGGTGHNEAFF.